The 2 T cell receptor beta chains below come from one sample, sequenced in a study of T cell responses to AZD1222 COVID-19 vaccine. TCRdb's table, derived via immunoSEQ multiplex PCR, lists solely in-frame clones and lacks some. The top ten hold about 1.6% of the sample, which has some 180,000 clones, approximately 92% seen once. The starting material was peripheral blood, obtained on day 0 of AZD1222 vaccination. These receptors were taken from an adult in good health.

The V and J genes are TRBV19 and TRBJ2-7, with TRBD2 matching 9 bases. V lost 3 bases, J lost 3 bases, and 9 bases stayed unmatched. The CDR3 sequence is 16 residues long. CDR1 is LNHDA and CDR2 is SQIVND in the germline V gene (reference sequence). CDR3 protein: CASSIGSGSRFYEQYF. CDR3 coding DNA: TGTGCCAGTAGTATTGGTAGCGGGAGTAGATTCTACGAGCAGTACTTC. The complete variable domain, with remaining parts taken from reference TRBV19 and TRBJ2-7, reads DGGITQSPKYLFRKEGQNVTLSCEQNLNHDAMYWYRQDPGQGLRLIYYSQIVNDFQKGDIAEGYSVSREKKESFPLTVTSAQKNPTAFYLCASSIGSGSRFYEQYFGPGTRLTVT.

This clone has just one count. This chain links TRBV7-2 with TRBJ2-7; D not resolved. Germline V gene lookup returns CDR1 SGHTA and CDR2 FQGNSA. Trimming took off 3 bases at V and 0 bases at J, with 9 bases between the two ends. The CDR3 has 14 residues. CDR3 sequence: CASSLQWGSYEQYF. The CDR3, as DNA: TGTGCCAGCAGCTTGCAGTGGGGCTCCTACGAGCAGTACTTC. Combining the CDR3 with reference TRBV7-2 and TRBJ2-7 gives the whole variable domain GAGVSQSPSNKVTEKGKDVELRCDPISGHTALYWYRQSLGQGLEFLIYFQGNSAPDKSGLPSDRFSAERTGGSVSTLTIQRTQQEDSAVYLCASSLQWGSYEQYFGPGTRLTVT.